Below, 27 T cell receptor beta chains from the same sample are listed, as sequenced in a study of T cells in Graves' hyperthyroidism and ophthalmopathy. TCR beta CDR3 regions were amplified from RNA. A first-round RT-PCR of the TCR CDR3 used the HTBI primer set. MiXCR was run by TCRdb on the multiplex PCR reads, yielding one entry per CDR3 protein. The sample includes 450,000 to 500,000 distinct CDR3 sequences, about 22% seen only once; the top ten take around 50%. The sequenced material came from blood. The receptors here all came from a woman aged 65 to 85 with Graves' ophthalmopathy.

A few counts support this clonotype. The chain employs TRBV18 and TRBJ2-1, with D uncertain. Trimming took 2 bases from V and 10 from J, leaving 15 bases between them. The CDR3 is 14 residues long. Germline V gene lookup returns CDR1 KGHSH and CDR2 LQKENI. In DNA, the CDR3 is TGTGCCAGCTCACCATCTTTGGTAATGGGAGAGCAGTTCTTC. Its protein is CASSPSLVMGEQFF.

This clonotype was seen many times. This chain connects TRBV6-1 to TRBJ1-2; D possibly corresponds to TRBD1 (6 bases). V was clipped by 2 bases and J by 5 bases, with 9 bases between them. The CDR3 extends over 13 amino acids. CDR1 is MNHNS, CDR2 SASEGT, per germline. The CDR3 here is CASSEQGGYGYTF. In DNA, the CDR3 is TGTGCCAGCAGTGAACAAGGGGGGTATGGCTACACCTTC.

This clonotype was detected a few times. The chain links TRBV10-3 to TRBJ1-5; D not resolved. Germline CDR1 is ENHRY and CDR2 is SYGVKD. The CDR3 runs to 12 residues. The V end was cut by 0 bases, the J end by 8 bases, with 5 bases between. CDR3 sequence (DNA): TGTGCCATCAGTGAGTCATACGAGCCCCAGCATTTT. This translates into CAISESYEPQHF.

Ten or more counts support this clonotype. This chain joins TRBV12-3 or TRBV12-4 and TRBJ1-6; 7 nucleotides agree with TRBD1. V trimming: 6 bases; J trimming: 7 bases; junction bases outside the gene matches: 9. CDR3 length equals 15 residues. Here the CDR3 DNA reads TGTGCCAGCAGCCTAGCAGGGGGAGGCAATTCACCCCTCCACTTT. Its translation is CASSLAGGGNSPLHF.

This clonotype has only a few counts. In DNA form, the CDR3 reads TGCGCCAGCAGCCATGCGGCGGTAGCGGGAGTGAGCGACGAGCAGTACTTC. This codes for CASSHAAVAGVSDEQYF. The V and J genes are TRBV4-1 and TRBJ2-7, with TRBD2 matching over 9 bases. The germline CDR1 and CDR2 sequences are MGHRA and YSYEKL. Unmatched junction bases numbered 14, after V lost 3 bases and J lost 5 bases. CDR3 size: 17 residues.

This clonotype was detected ten times or more. This chain connects TRBV2 to TRBJ2-5; 10 bases fit TRBD1. The CDR3 has 18 residues. V lost 6 bases to trimming and J lost 2 bases; unmatched junction nucleotides: 15. Looked up from germline, CDR1 is SNHLY and CDR2 is FYNNEI. The CDR3 DNA follows: TGTGCCAGCAGCCCTACCCTCGGGGGGACAGGGGCTCAAGAGACCCAGTACTTC. Encoded protein: CASSPTLGGTGAQETQYF. Full variable domain (outside the CDR3, taken from reference TRBV2 and TRBJ2-5): EPEVTQTPSHQVTQMGQEVILRCVPISNHLYFYWYRQILGQKVEFLVSFYNNEISEKSEIFDDQFSVERPDGSNFTLKIRSTKLEDSAMYFCASSPTLGGTGAQETQYFGPGTRLLVL.

The V and J genes are TRBV6-1 and TRBJ2-7; the D gene could be TRBD1 or TRBD2 (5 bases each). V lost 7 bases, J lost 7 bases, and 11 bases lay in between. The CDR3 contains 11 residues. CDR1 is MNHNS and CDR2 is SASEGT in the germline V gene. CDR3 protein: CASMGTREQYF. DNA for the CDR3: TGTGCCAGCATGGGGACCAGGGAGCAGTACTTC.

This clonotype was counted a few times. The chain uses TRBV6-1 and TRBJ2-4, with 11 positions matching TRBD2. The CDR3 loop spans 21 amino acids. V gave up 5 bases and J gave up 0 bases; unmatched junction bases: 18. Germline CDR1 reads MNHNS; CDR2 reads SASEGT. The CDR3 protein is CASSSIAGGPTKPIAKNIQYF. The CDR3 DNA reads TGTGCCAGCAGTTCTATAGCGGGAGGGCCGACGAAACCAATAGCCAAAAACATTCAGTACTTC.

This clonotype was picked up many times. The genes are TRBV24-1 and TRBJ2-5; 7 nucleotides align to TRBD1. After removal of 6 bases from V and 2 bases from J, the junction contained 5 bases not matched to a gene. Per the germline V gene, CDR1 is KGHDR and CDR2 is SFDVKD. The CDR3 is 14 amino acids. The CDR3 loop is CATSSTGAQETQYF. In nucleotides, the CDR3 is TGTGCCACCAGTTCTACAGGGGCACAAGAGACCCAGTACTTC.

This clonotype was picked up a small number of times. This chain connects TRBV19 to TRBJ1-1; D uncertain. V was pared by 0 bases and J by 8 bases, with 16 bases between. The germline CDR1 and CDR2 sequences are LNHDA and SQIVND (reference sequence). The CDR3 has 15 residues. The chain's CDR3 is CASSIEVGRNVEAFF. The CDR3 coding sequence is TGTGCCAGTAGTATAGAAGTGGGCCGGAACGTCGAAGCTTTCTTT.

CDR3 protein: CASSQANQGEPQHF. As DNA, the CDR3 is TGTGCCAGCAGCCAAGCTAATCAGGGCGAGCCCCAGCATTTT. The V call is TRBV3-1, the J call TRBJ1-5, with D possibly TRBD1 on 5 matching bases. The CDR3 has 14 residues. Germline CDR1 is LGHDT and CDR2 is YNNKEL (reference sequence). Trimming took off 1 base at V and 8 bases at J, with 12 bases between the two ends.

In this sample, this clonotype turned up many times. The V gene is TRBV12-5, the J gene TRBJ1-5; 8 bases line up with TRBD1. Germline CDR1 and CDR2: LGHNT and FRNRAP. The CDR3 spans 15 residues. V was clipped by 4 bases and J by 5 bases; unmatched bases: 7. The CDR3 here is CASGSLDRGYQPQHF. The CDR3 nucleotides read TGTGCTAGTGGTTCCCTTGACAGGGGCTATCAGCCCCAGCATTTT.

In regard to this clonotype: At one boundary the junction diverges from the germline segment, which might be a read error. The chain couples TRBV20-1 to TRBJ2-7, with TRBD2 identical over 8 bases. Per germline, CDR1 DFQATT and CDR2 SNEGSKA (reference sequence). The CDR3 consists of 14 residues. CDR3 DNA: TGCAGTGCTATCCCGGGACTAGGCTTCTACGAGCAGTGCTTC. Amino acids: CSAIPGLGFYEQCF.

Only a few counts were recorded for this clonotype. The chain employs TRBV7-2 and TRBJ1-1; D gene uncertain. The CDR3 is 8 amino acids. The V end lost 1 base, the J end lost 13 bases, and 1 base lay between the germline ends. Germline assignment: CDR1 SGHTA and CDR2 FQGNSA. The CDR3 protein is CASSLGFF. CDR3 nucleotide sequence: TGTGCCAGCAGCTTAGGTTTCTTT.

The chain couples TRBV20-1 to TRBJ2-3, with 9 positions matching TRBD1. V lost 0 bases, J lost 3 bases, and 10 bases stayed unmatched. Germline CDR1 is DFQATT and CDR2 is SNEGSKA (reference sequence). CDR3 length: 17 amino acids. CDR3 sequence (DNA): TGCAGTGCTAGAGACCTCTACTCCGGGACAGGGACAGATACGCAGTATTTT. It codes for CSARDLYSGTGTDTQYF.

This clonotype turned up a few times. The chain has TRBV6-1 and TRBJ2-1; 7 bases are shared with TRBD2. CDR1 is MNHNS, CDR2 SASEGT, per germline. Germline trimming cut 5 bases from V and 3 bases from J; bases unmatched to any gene: 7. CDR3 length equals 15 residues. In DNA form, the CDR3 reads TGTGCCAGCAGTTGGGGGGGGAGCCGCTACAATGAGCAGTTCTTC. Amino acids: CASSWGGSRYNEQFF.

This clonotype came up a few times. The CDR3 coding sequence is TGTGCCAGCAGTTCCCCAGTTAGCGGATACTACAATGAGCAGTTCTTC. It codes for CASSSPVSGYYNEQFF. V usage is TRBV6-2 or TRBV6-3 and J usage is TRBJ2-1, with D perhaps TRBD2 (6 bases). CDR3 length: 16 amino acids. Between the trimmed V and J ends, which lost 4 bases and 3 bases, there was a span of 16 bases. Germline loops: CDR1 MNHEY, CDR2 SVGEGT.

The J gene is TRBJ2-5, the V gene TRBV10-3, with TRBD1 matching over 8 bases. The trim removed 6 bases at V and 5 bases at J, leaving 5 bases unmatched. The CDR3 runs 13 residues. Germline V gene sequence: CDR1 ENHRY, CDR2 SYGVKD. The CDR3 DNA sequence: TGTGCCATCAGGCGGACAGGGAGGGAGACCCAGTACTTC. Amino acid sequence: CAIRRTGRETQYF.

The chain recombines TRBV6-1 with TRBJ2-5, with 7 bases aligning to TRBD2. V shed 8 bases and J 5 bases; nucleotides not matched to a gene: 8. The germline V gene has CDR1 MNHNS and CDR2 SASEGT. The CDR3 has 13 residues. The CDR3 sequence is CASSGGDGETQYF. CDR3 in DNA: TGTGCCAGCTCGGGAGGTGATGGGGAGACCCAGTACTTC.

Regarding this clonotype: It is unclear where the CDR3 begins or ends on the DNA, so no DNA is shown, and the CDR3 is as TCRdb lists it. The rearrangement joins TRBV20-1 to TRBJ2-2; TRBD2 is the table's D call, not checked against the DNA. Germline V gene sequence: CDR1 DFQATT, CDR2 SNEGSKA (reference sequence). The CDR3 has 13 residues if both end residues are counted. CDR3 sequence: CSARDGGAGSCFF.

This clonotype appeared a few times. The chain recombines TRBV19 with TRBJ2-7, with D unresolved. The V end was cut by 8 bases, the J end by 6 bases, with 17 bases between. The CDR3 is made up of 13 amino acids. Germline CDR1 and CDR2: LNHDA and SQIVND (reference sequence). As DNA, the CDR3 is TGTGCCAGTGGAAGCACAAGTGATGGCGAGCAGTACTTC. It translates to CASGSTSDGEQYF.

At least ten counts were recorded for this clonotype. The V gene is TRBV5-1, the J gene TRBJ2-1, with D possibly matching TRBD2 (6 bases). The CDR3 is 14 amino acids. CDR1 SGHRS and CDR2 YFSETQ come from the germline V gene. Between the trimmed V and J ends, which lost 0 bases and 2 bases, there was a span of 6 bases. CDR3 region: CASSLGGAYNEQFF. In DNA, the CDR3 is TGCGCCAGCAGCTTGGGGGGGGCCTACAATGAGCAGTTCTTC.

This clonotype was picked up a small number of times. V is TRBV7-2 and J is TRBJ2-7; either TRBD1 or TRBD2 may fit D (5 bases each). CDR3 length: 15 amino acids. CDR1 SGHTA and CDR2 FQGNSA come from the germline V gene. V was pared by 0 bases and J by 4 bases, with 13 bases between. The CDR3 reads CASSLAHRRGYEQYF. The DNA for the CDR3 is TGTGCCAGCAGCTTAGCGCACAGGAGAGGGTACGAGCAGTACTTC.

The chain combines TRBV6-1 with TRBJ2-1; D is undetermined. Germline V lookup: CDR1 MNHNS, CDR2 SASEGT. The CDR3 contains 12 residues. With 2 bases removed from V and 6 bases from J, the gap between germline ends came to 5 bases. The CDR3 spells CASSERFNEQFF. The CDR3 nucleotides read TGTGCCAGCAGTGAAAGATTCAATGAGCAGTTCTTC.

CDR3 residues: CASSSRALNTEAFF. The CDR3 nucleotides read TGTGCCAGCAGTTCCCGGGCCTTGAACACTGAAGCTTTCTTT. The J gene is TRBJ1-1, the V gene TRBV6-1, with no clear D. Germline V CDR1 and CDR2: MNHNS, SASEGT. Trimming shortened V by 5 bases and J by 0 bases, and 10 bases separated the two germline ends. The CDR3 has 14 amino acids.

This chain connects TRBV5-1 to TRBJ1-3; 9 positions match TRBD1. V lost 4 bases and J lost 1; bases outside the gene matches: 9. Germline CDR1 and CDR2: SGHRS and YFSETQ. The CDR3 spans 17 residues. As DNA, the CDR3 is TGCGCCAGCAGCCCGGGGACAGGGAGAGGATCTGGAAACACCATATATTTT. This encodes CASSPGTGRGSGNTIYF.

The chain has TRBV27 and TRBJ2-7, with 7 bases matching TRBD1. Unmatched junction bases numbered 4, after V lost 0 bases and J lost 2 bases. The CDR3 consists of 15 residues. In germline, CDR1 is MNHEY, CDR2 SMNVEV (reference sequence). CDR3 in amino acids: CASSLSRGRPYEQYF. In nucleotides, the CDR3 is TGTGCCAGCAGTTTATCAAGGGGGCGACCCTACGAGCAGTACTTC.